The 27 T cell receptor beta chains presented below share a single source sample, sequenced in a study of beta chain features in type 1 diabetes. Every isolated RNA sample was fully reverse transcribed, so sequencing captured expressed TCRB transcripts. Here immunoSEQ multiplex PCR was the method, and the copy in TCRdb shows in-frame clones only, minus some. The sample has about 230,000 clones; approximately 16% are singletons. Study-level findings and limits: All four CD4+ subsets of Type 1 diabetes patients contained TCRB CDR3s that were moderately but significantly shorter.

These receptors' targets are unknown. The sequencing sample was made of naive CD4+ T cells from blood. The receptors derive from a man aged 25 to 45 with type 1 diabetes.

This clone has just a few counts. This chain uses TRBV4-1 with TRBJ2-5; TRBD2 matches 14 bases. Trimming at V came to 4 bases and at J to 3 bases, leaving 1 base not matched to a gene. Germline values: CDR1 MGHRA, CDR2 YSYEKL. The CDR3 is 15 amino acids. CDR3 in amino acids: CASSPGLAGEETQYF. The CDR3 nucleotides are TGCGCCAGCAGCCCGGGACTAGCGGGAGAAGAGACCCAGTACTTC.

The V and J genes are TRBV4-1 and TRBJ1-5; possibly TRBD1 for D (6 bases). Germline V gives CDR1 MGHRA, CDR2 YSYEKL. Trimming cost V 0 bases and J 2 bases, with 11 bases left between them. The CDR3 has 16 residues. CDR3 nucleotides: TGCGCCAGCAGCCAAGACACCAGGGGCGGCAATCAGCCCCAGCATTTT. Protein product: CASSQDTRGGNQPQHF.

This clone was seen a few times. The sample holds other DNA sequences that translate to the same CDR3. The chain employs TRBV29-1 and TRBJ2-7, with 11 bases that match TRBD1. With V trimmed by 6 bases and J by 3 bases, 4 bases remained unmatched. The CDR3 runs to 13 residues. From germline, CDR1 is SQVTM and CDR2 ANQGSEA. The CDR3 DNA reads as TGCAGCGTAACCGGGACAGGGGGCTACGAGCAGTACTTC. Translation gives CSVTGTGGYEQYF.

The sample holds a few counts of this clone. The chain carries TRBV30 and TRBJ1-4; 7 nucleotides line up with TRBD1. CDR1 and CDR2 (germline): GTSNPN, SVGIG (reference sequence). J gave up 7 bases and V 2 bases, and 7 bases lay outside the gene matches. This CDR3 is 14 amino acids long. CDR3 residues: CAWSRGGRAEKLFF. The CDR3 DNA reads as TGTGCCTGGAGTCGAGGGGGCAGAGCTGAAAAACTGTTTTTT.

The chain couples TRBV7-9 to TRBJ2-1; the match to TRBD2 covers 11 bases. The CDR3 consists of 17 residues. The V gene end was trimmed by 5 bases and the J gene end by 2 bases; junction bases not matched to a gene: 8. In germline, CDR1 is SEHNR, CDR2 FQNEAQ (reference sequence). This CDR3 is CASSPATSGSAYNEQFF. In nucleotides, the CDR3 is TGTGCCAGCAGCCCCGCCACTAGCGGGAGTGCCTACAATGAGCAGTTCTTC.

This clone was picked up a small number of times. J is TRBJ1-2 and V is TRBV4-3; D not certain. The V and J ends lost 3 bases and 0 bases respectively, with 8 bases between them. Germline V gives CDR1 LGHNA, CDR2 YSLEER. This CDR3 contains 14 residues. The CDR3 is CASSQAYTNYGYTF. The CDR3 bases are TGCGCCAGCAGCCAGGCCTATACTAACTATGGCTACACCTTC.

This clone has more than one count but fewer than ten. The chain combines TRBV28 with TRBJ2-3, with 7 bases lining up with TRBD2. CDR1 MDHEN and CDR2 SYDVKM come from the germline V gene. The junction had 11 bases not matched to a gene; V was cut back by 5 bases and J by 6 bases. The CDR3 has 15 amino acids. The CDR3 nucleotides read TGTGCCAGCAGTCCCCTGGCGGGAGCGGCTGATACGCAGTATTTT. It translates to CASSPLAGAADTQYF.

The sample holds a few counts of this clone. V is TRBV20-1 and J is TRBJ2-3; D not resolved. Germline V gene lookup returns CDR1 DFQATT and CDR2 SNEGSKA (reference sequence). This CDR3 is built from 11 residues. The V end was cut by 3 bases, the J end by 6 bases, with 7 bases between. CDR3 nucleotide sequence: TGCAGTGCTAGTTGGGTTGATACGCAGTATTTT. This codes for CSASWVDTQYF.

This clone appeared a few times. This sequence joins TRBV9 and TRBJ2-7; the D gene is possibly TRBD2 (5 bases). Germline V CDR1 and CDR2: SGDLS, YYNGEE. Trimming pared 0 bases from V and 3 bases from J, leaving 13 bases between. There are 15 residues in the CDR3. CDR3 in amino acids: CASSVGQEAFYEQYF. DNA of the CDR3: TGTGCCAGCAGCGTAGGGCAGGAGGCCTTCTACGAGCAGTACTTC.

Only a few counts were recorded for this clone. This chain connects TRBV4-1 to TRBJ1-5; perhaps TRBD1 as D (6 bases). CDR1 and CDR2 (germline): MGHRA, YSYEKL. This CDR3 has 17 residues. V was clipped by 1 base and J by 5 bases, with 18 bases between them. This CDR3 reads CASSQVILQGQDQPQHF. The CDR3 DNA follows: TGCGCCAGCAGCCAAGTCATCCTGCAGGGGCAGGATCAGCCCCAGCATTTT.

This chain joins TRBV28 and TRBJ2-5; 7 bases line up with TRBD1. The V segment lost 5 bases and the J segment 2 bases; nucleotides outside the gene matches: 5. Looked up from germline, CDR1 is MDHEN and CDR2 is SYDVKM. This CDR3 is built from 14 residues. Written as DNA, the CDR3 is TGTGCCAGCAGTGTACGACAGGGTCAAGAGACCCAGTACTTC. It is translated as CASSVRQGQETQYF.

Details on this clone: The junction departs from the called germline gene at one end, perhaps through a read error. V is TRBV30 and J is TRBJ2-5; the D is unclear. The CDR3 covers 13 residues. Germline V CDR1 and CDR2: GTSNPN, SVGIG (reference sequence). The CDR3 bases are TGTGCCTCGAGTAAGGGTCTAGAAGAGACCCAGTACTTC. As protein: CASSKGLEETQYF.

This clone was seen a handful of times. The chain combines TRBV12-5 with TRBJ2-1; D is ambiguous. Trimming cost V 6 bases and J 4 bases, with 10 bases left between them. There are 13 residues in the CDR3. Germline V gene sequence: CDR1 LGHNT, CDR2 FRNRAP. The CDR3 protein is CASGHETYNEQFF. DNA of the CDR3: TGTGCTAGTGGCCATGAGACGTACAATGAGCAGTTCTTC.

This clone was observed a few times. V usage is TRBV9 and J usage is TRBJ1-5; D ambiguous. Deletions cut 1 base from V and 4 bases from J, with 6 bases between. Germline-derived CDR1 and CDR2 are SGDLS and YYNGEE. The CDR3 sequence is 13 residues long. This CDR3 is CASSVRANQPQHF. The DNA for the CDR3 is TGTGCCAGCAGCGTACGGGCAAATCAGCCCCAGCATTTT.

The CDR3 DNA reads as TGCGCCAGCAGCCTGTCCTCTCGAGGCGACATTCAGTACTTC. This codes for CASSLSSRGDIQYF. The rearrangement uses TRBV4-3 and TRBJ2-4, with no clear D. The CDR3 totals 14 residues. Per the germline V gene, CDR1 is LGHNA and CDR2 is YSLEER. V shed 4 bases and J shed 8 bases, with 15 bases lying between them.

This clone occurred a few times. Other DNA sequences in this specimen translate into the identical CDR3. This sequence joins TRBV30 and TRBJ1-5; D is ambiguous. The CDR3 sequence is 13 residues long. CDR1 is GTSNPN, CDR2 SVGIG, per germline (reference sequence). The germline V and J ends were trimmed by 1 base and 0 bases, with 4 bases remaining between them. CDR3 loop: CAWSGDSNQPQHF. The CDR3 DNA is TGTGCCTGGAGTGGGGATAGCAATCAGCCCCAGCATTTT.

The chain recombines TRBV28 with TRBJ2-5; D gene unclear. Trimming stripped 6 bases from V and 8 bases from J, with 13 bases between. Looked up from germline, CDR1 is MDHEN and CDR2 is SYDVKM. The CDR3 is 12 amino acids. The DNA for the CDR3 is TGTGCCAGCAGCTCCCCGTCCCGAACCCAGTACTTC. Amino acids: CASSSPSRTQYF.

This clone was seen more than once but under ten times. This chain uses TRBV29-1 with TRBJ2-7; D unresolved. The V and J ends lost 6 bases and 0 bases respectively, with 12 bases between them. Germline V gene sequence: CDR1 SQVTM, CDR2 ANQGSEA. The CDR3 has 13 amino acids. The CDR3 DNA follows: TGCAGCGTGAGGAGAGCAACCTCCTACGAGCAGTACTTC. Protein sequence: CSVRRATSYEQYF.

The table lists this clone with a few counts. V and J are TRBV15 and TRBJ2-1; 8 bases line up with TRBD1. Germline V gives CDR1 LNHNV, CDR2 YYDKDF (reference sequence). J gave up 9 bases and V 5 bases, and 6 bases lay outside the gene matches. CDR3 length equals 13 residues. CDR3 sequence: CATSPRTGIEQFF. The CDR3 DNA reads TGTGCCACCAGCCCAAGGACAGGGATTGAGCAGTTCTTC.

J is TRBJ2-1 and V is TRBV7-9; 8 bases are shared with TRBD1. V lost 1 base to trimming and J lost 7 bases; unmatched junction nucleotides: 6. The CDR3 totals 15 residues. Per germline, CDR1 SEHNR and CDR2 FQNEAQ (reference sequence). The CDR3 DNA sequence: TGTGCCAGCAGCTTAGGATCGGACAGGGTAAATGAGCAGTTCTTC. As protein: CASSLGSDRVNEQFF.

The chain combines TRBV6-5 with TRBJ2-7; 8 nucleotides line up with TRBD1. Germline V gene lookup returns CDR1 MNHEY and CDR2 SVGAGI. The CDR3 covers 13 residues. The J segment lost 2 bases and the V segment lost 6 bases, leaving 3 bases of the junction unmatched. In DNA form, the CDR3 reads TGTGCCAGCAGGAGGACAGGGCCCTACGAGCAGTACTTC. Its translation: CASRRTGPYEQYF.

The rearrangement uses TRBV5-4 and TRBJ2-7; TRBD2 matches at 9 bases. This CDR3 is 14 amino acids long. Trimming removed 4 bases from V and 7 bases from J; junction bases left unmatched: 9. CDR1 and CDR2 (germline): SGHNT, YYREEE (reference sequence). The CDR3 nucleotides are TGTGCCAGCAGCCAGGGACTAGCTAAGATTGAGCAGTACTTC. Translating gives CASSQGLAKIEQYF.

This clone was detected a few times. The chain recombines TRBV6-5 with TRBJ2-5; D may be TRBD2 (6 bases). CDR3 length: 15 residues. With 7 bases removed from V and 5 bases from J, the gap between germline ends came to 20 bases. CDR1 and CDR2 from the germline V gene are MNHEY and SVGAGI. The CDR3 sequence: CASTIGGSKRETQYF. The CDR3 nucleotides read TGTGCCAGCACGATCGGAGGGAGTAAGCGGGAGACCCAGTACTTC.

The rearrangement links TRBV4-1 to TRBJ2-7; tentative D call: TRBD2 (6 bases). Trimming left V 3 bases short and J 2 bases short, with 17 bases between. CDR1 is MGHRA, CDR2 YSYEKL, per germline. The length of the CDR3 is 16 residues. The CDR3 here is CASSQGTGAATYEQYF. As DNA, the CDR3 is TGCGCCAGCAGCCAGGGGACGGGAGCTGCAACCTACGAGCAGTACTTC.

This clone was seen a handful of times. This sequence joins TRBV19 and TRBJ2-2; D might be TRBD1 (6 bases). CDR1 is LNHDA, CDR2 SQIVND, per germline (reference sequence). V dropped 3 bases and J dropped 0 bases, with 8 bases sitting between them. The CDR3 totals 15 residues. The CDR3 DNA is TGTGCCAGTAGTATTTGGACAGCGAACACCGGGGAGCTGTTTTTT. It specifies CASSIWTANTGELFF.

CDR3 nucleotides: TGCGCCAGCAGCCAAACGGGACAGGGTAATGAAAAACTGTTTTTT. Its protein product is CASSQTGQGNEKLFF. The chain has TRBV4-1 and TRBJ1-4, with 9 bases fitting TRBD1. The trim removed 2 bases at V and 4 bases at J, leaving 2 bases unmatched. Germline V gene data show CDR1 as MGHRA and CDR2 as YSYEKL. The length of the CDR3 is 15 residues.

This clone showed up just a few times. The same CDR3 arises from other DNA sequences in this sample as well. J is TRBJ2-7 and V is TRBV6-5, with 8 nucleotides matching TRBD2. Germline V gene sequence: CDR1 MNHEY, CDR2 SVGAGI. This CDR3 is 14 amino acids long. Trimming removed 0 bases from V and 3 bases from J; junction bases left unmatched: 1. The CDR3 sequence: CASSYSLAGYEQYF. The CDR3 bases are TGTGCCAGCAGTTACTCCCTAGCGGGCTACGAGCAGTACTTC.